These 17 T cell receptor beta chains share one sample of origin, sequenced in a study of follicular helper T cells after annual influenza vaccination. Time point specified: 2013-2014 season, 7 days after vaccination. This table comes from immunoSEQ multiplex PCR, and its TCRdb copy is limited to in-frame clones, with some not included. Of more than 550 clones in the sample, roughly two thirds are singletons; the top ten hold 6.9%. The specimen comprised CXCR5+ CD38+ circulating T follicular helper cells from blood, sampled 7 days after influenza vaccination. Noted subset: circulating Tfh, non-naive CD4+CXCR5+PD-1+ (ICOS+CD38+ or ICOS-CD38-). These receptor sequences come from an adult who received the influenza vaccine.

This clone was picked up a small number of times. The CDR3, as DNA: TGCAGCGTTGGGCTACAGAAGACTGGAAACACCATATATTTT. Protein product: CSVGLQKTGNTIYF. This chain uses TRBV29-1 with TRBJ1-3; D not certain. CDR3 length equals 14 residues. In germline, CDR1 is SQVTM, CDR2 ANQGSEA. V lost 4 bases and J 2 bases, leaving 12 bases between the germline ends.

This chain uses TRBV6-1 with TRBJ2-7; tentative D call: TRBD1 (6 bases). Germline V gene sequence: CDR1 MNHNS, CDR2 SASEGT. The CDR3 totals 11 residues. Trimming took off 7 bases at V and 6 bases at J, with 10 bases between the two ends. In DNA form, the CDR3 reads TGTGCCAGCATGACAGGATCCGAGCAGTACTTC. It specifies CASMTGSEQYF.

V and J are TRBV6-9 and TRBJ2-7, with 8 bases aligning to TRBD2. Germline assignment: CDR1 MNHGY and CDR2 SVAAGI. The V and J ends lost 4 bases and 5 bases, in that order; junction bases with no gene match: 7. The CDR3 runs 14 residues. For the CDR3, the DNA is TGTGCCAGCAGTTTTCCGGGGGGGTCCGACGAGCAGTACTTC. Residues: CASSFPGGSDEQYF.

CDR3 nucleotides: TGCGCCAGCAGCCTCCGTGTAGGACAGGTTAACAGTGACTATGGCTACACCTTC. Residues: CASSLRVGQVNSDYGYTF. The V gene is TRBV5-1, the J gene TRBJ1-2; 7 bases are a match to TRBD1. Losses at the gene ends were 4 bases for V and 3 bases for J; bases not matched to a gene: 18. Germline V gene data show CDR1 as SGHRS and CDR2 as YFSETQ. The length of the CDR3 is 18 residues.

The rearrangement uses TRBV6-8 and TRBJ2-1; 7 positions match TRBD2. CDR1 is MNHGY and CDR2 is SAAAGT in the germline V gene. Trimming took 2 bases from V and 8 from J; bases not matched to a gene: 3. The CDR3 contains 13 residues. The CDR3 coding sequence is TGTGCCAGCAGTTACAGCGGGATCGATGAGCAGTTCTTC. Residues: CASSYSGIDEQFF.

The chain uses TRBV11-2 and TRBJ1-1; D ambiguous. CDR3 length: 11 residues. In germline, CDR1 is SGHAT, CDR2 FQNNGV. V was trimmed by 2 bases and J by 7 bases, leaving 5 bases between them. The CDR3 spells CASSLYGEAFF. The CDR3 nucleotides are TGTGCCAGCAGCTTATACGGTGAAGCTTTCTTT.

The chain joins TRBV30 to TRBJ1-5; D is unclear. Per the germline V gene, CDR1 is GTSNPN and CDR2 is SVGIG (reference sequence). The CDR3 is 12 residues long. Trimming took off 5 bases at V and 0 bases at J, with 5 bases between the two ends. The CDR3 DNA reads TGTGCCTGGGACAATAGCAATCAGCCCCAGCATTTT. Translating it yields CAWDNSNQPQHF.

This clone has only one observation. The chain couples TRBV5-5 to TRBJ2-5, with D possibly being TRBD1 (7 bases). Germline V lookup: CDR1 SGHKS, CDR2 YYEKEE (reference sequence). The CDR3 is 15 amino acids. V dropped 4 bases and J dropped 5 bases, with 18 bases sitting between them. CDR3 sequence: CASSVSSGGWETQYF. DNA of the CDR3: TGTGCCAGCAGCGTTTCCTCAGGGGGGTGGGAGACCCAGTACTTC.

The chain joins TRBV27 to TRBJ2-1, with 7 positions matching TRBD1. The CDR3 spans 15 residues. V lost 4 bases, J lost 10 bases, and 13 bases stayed unmatched. Germline CDR1 and CDR2: MNHEY and SMNVEV (reference sequence). CDR3 sequence: CASSSPRGTASEQFF. The CDR3 coding sequence is TGTGCCAGCAGTTCGCCCCGAGGGACAGCCAGCGAGCAGTTCTTC.

The chain uses TRBV5-4 and TRBJ2-7, with D possibly matching TRBD1 (6 bases). CDR3 length equals 16 residues. V shed 4 bases and J shed 4 bases, with 21 bases lying between them. CDR1 is SGHNT and CDR2 is YYREEE in the germline V gene (reference sequence). The CDR3 DNA is TGTGCCAGCAGCCGAGGGACACGCCCCTCCGCATACGAGCAGTACTTC. Translating it yields CASSRGTRPSAYEQYF.

The J gene is TRBJ2-5, the V gene TRBV5-1; possibly TRBD2 for D (5 bases). This CDR3 spans 13 amino acids. V lost 4 bases, J lost 5 bases, and 12 bases lay in between. From germline, CDR1 is SGHRS and CDR2 YFSETQ. The CDR3 here is CASSTGSGETQYF. CDR3 coding DNA: TGCGCCAGCAGCACCGGGTCGGGGGAGACCCAGTACTTC.

V usage is TRBV5-1 and J usage is TRBJ1-2; D remains unclear. The CDR3 is made up of 15 amino acids. Trimming cost V 1 base and J 4 bases, with 14 bases left between them. The germline gives CDR1 SGHRS, CDR2 YFSETQ. DNA for the CDR3: TGCGCCAGCAGCTTGTACCGGGGTGGAGGCTATGGCTACACCTTC. Its translation: CASSLYRGGGYGYTF. The complete variable domain, with remaining parts taken from reference TRBV5-1 and TRBJ1-2, reads KAGVTQTPRYLIKTRGQQVTLSCSPISGHRSVSWYQQTPGQGLQFLFEYFSETQRNKGNFPGRFSGRQFSNSRSEMNVSTLELGDSALYLCASSLYRGGGYGYTFGSGTRLTVV.

By share, this clone ranks as hyperexpanded. This chain uses TRBV6-5 with TRBJ2-7; the match to TRBD1 covers 10 bases. In germline, CDR1 is MNHEY, CDR2 SVGAGI. V was clipped by 2 bases and J by 3 bases; unmatched bases: 4. The CDR3 is made up of 15 amino acids. The DNA of the CDR3 is TGTGCCAGCAGTTACGATTGGACAGGGGGCTACGAGCAGTACTTC. It codes for CASSYDWTGGYEQYF.

J is TRBJ2-7 and V is TRBV7-8; D call uncertain. Germline V lookup: CDR1 SGHVS, CDR2 FQNEAQ. The CDR3 totals 13 residues. V gave up 1 base and J gave up 3 bases, with 7 bases separating them. In DNA, the CDR3 is TGTGCCAGCAGCTTAGGTCATGACTACGAGCAGTACTTC. Its protein is CASSLGHDYEQYF.

In the case of this clone: Other DNA variants within this sample encode the same CDR3. This chain links TRBV18 with TRBJ2-5; D is perhaps TRBD2 (5 bases). This CDR3 region has 12 residues. Trimming took 3 bases from V and 4 from J, leaving 6 bases between them. From germline, CDR1 is KGHSH and CDR2 LQKENI. CDR3 sequence reads: CASSPAGETQYF. CDR3 coding DNA: TGTGCCAGCTCACCGGCGGGAGAGACCCAGTACTTC. Full variable domain (remainder filled in from reference TRBV18 and TRBJ2-5): NAGVMQNPRHLVRRRGQEARLRCSPMKGHSHVYWYRQLPEEGLKFMVYLQKENIIDESGMPKERFSAEFPKEGPSILRIQQVVRGDSAAYFCASSPAGETQYFGPGTRLLVL.

This clone was observed a single time. The chain combines TRBV27 with TRBJ2-2, with D perhaps matching TRBD2 (6 bases). The CDR3 totals 12 residues. CDR1 MNHEY and CDR2 SMNVEV come from the germline V gene (reference sequence). V was clipped by 6 bases and J by 6 bases, with 8 bases between them. DNA of the CDR3: TGTGCCAGCAGGAGGGAGGCCGGGGAGCTGTTTTTT. As protein: CASRREAGELFF.

This clone is judged large (0.1 to 1%). This rearrangement joins TRBV5-1 to TRBJ1-1, with no clear D. The V end lost 0 bases, the J end lost 0 bases, and 9 bases lay between the germline ends. Looked up from germline, CDR1 is SGHRS and CDR2 is YFSETQ. The CDR3 is 15 amino acids. CDR3 DNA: TGCGCCAGCAGCTTGGGACACAATATGAACACTGAAGCTTTCTTT. It encodes CASSLGHNMNTEAFF.